The present T cell receptor beta chain was sequenced within a study of response to subunit inactivated influenza vaccine. TCRdb fed the RT-PCR reads into MiXCR, producing one record per CDR3 protein. Among approximately 530,000 distinct CDR3 sequences listed, approximately 7.8% were seen once. Study-level points and caveats: The authors offered the suggestion that each seasonal influenza vaccination recruits few new T cells.

This clonotype came up many times. The antigen is undetermined. This CDR3 comprises 14 residues. Trimming stripped 3 bases from V and 2 bases from J, with 7 bases between. The V gene's germline CDR1 is LNHNV and CDR2 YYDKDF (reference sequence). The sample was PBMCs from blood, taken 23 months after vaccination. This receptor was identified in a man between 50 and 69 years old who received an inactivated influenza vaccine. V and J are TRBV15 and TRBJ2-2, with D possibly TRBD1 on 5 matching bases. The CDR3 region has the DNA TGTGCCACCAGCAGTCAGGGAAACACCGGGGAGCTGTTTTTT. Translated: CATSSQGNTGELFF.